The 32 T cell receptor beta chains in this list originate from one sample, sequenced in a study of technical replicates of blood from a handful of donors. Generated by immunoSEQ multiplex PCR, the TCRdb table keeps only in-frame clones and is missing some. Of 95,000 or so clones listed, roughly 95% are singletons. The sequenced material came from T cells isolated from PBMCs. Every receptor here comes from a human donor in good health.

In its sample, this clone was seen a few times. This chain joins TRBV6-1 and TRBJ1-5; 9 nucleotides agree with TRBD1. The CDR3 loop spans 14 amino acids. Germline-derived CDR1 and CDR2 are MNHNS and SASEGT. The junction had 5 bases not matched to a gene; V was cut back by 7 bases and J by 4 bases. CDR3 coding DNA: TGTGCCAGCACCCGACAGGGGGGAAATCAGCCCCAGCATTTT. It codes for CASTRQGGNQPQHF.

J is TRBJ1-1 and V is TRBV9, with D perhaps matching TRBD1 (5 bases). Germline assignment: CDR1 SGDLS and CDR2 YYNGEE. The V and J ends lost 4 bases and 5 bases respectively, with 12 bases between them. This CDR3 has 13 amino acids. The CDR3 region has the DNA TGTGCCAGCAGCCTCGGGGGGGTTACTGAAGCTTTCTTT. Residues: CASSLGGVTEAFF.

The chain employs TRBV4-1 and TRBJ1-4, with D unresolved. The ends were cut back, 1 base at V and 7 bases at J, with 10 bases in the middle. The germline V gene has CDR1 MGHRA and CDR2 YSYEKL. This CDR3 comprises 14 residues. CDR3 bases: TGCGCCAGCAGCCAAGGGGCAGGTCTTGAAAAACTGTTTTTT. This gives the protein CASSQGAGLEKLFF.

The V call is TRBV15, the J call TRBJ2-3; D perhaps matches TRBD1 (6 bases). Germline V gene lookup returns CDR1 LNHNV and CDR2 YYDKDF (reference sequence). There are 16 residues in the CDR3. V was clipped by 0 bases and J by 4 bases, with 14 bases between them. CDR3 coding DNA: TGTGCCACCAGCAGAGAGGGGGCATTGGGGGCAGATACGCAGTATTTT. Encoded protein: CATSREGALGADTQYF.

This chain links TRBV15 with TRBJ2-1; 7 nucleotides match TRBD2. The CDR3 has 16 amino acids. Germline assignment: CDR1 LNHNV and CDR2 YYDKDF (reference sequence). V lost 1 base and J lost 6; bases outside the gene matches: 9. The CDR3 protein is CATSRVREGLSNEQFF. CDR3 bases: TGTGCCACCAGCAGAGTTAGGGAGGGGCTGAGCAATGAGCAGTTCTTC.

This clone was observed once. This chain uses TRBV27 with TRBJ2-7, with a possible D match to TRBD1 (6 bases). V was trimmed by 8 bases and J by 0 bases, leaving 14 bases between them. Per the germline V gene, CDR1 is MNHEY and CDR2 is SMNVEV (reference sequence). The CDR3 totals 14 residues. In DNA form, the CDR3 reads TGTGCCAGCGCCAACACAGGGAGCTCCTACGAGCAGTACTTC. This encodes CASANTGSSYEQYF.

This chain links TRBV28 with TRBJ1-2; 8 nucleotides agree with TRBD1. Germline lookup yields CDR1 MDHEN and CDR2 SYDVKM. With 1 base clipped from V and 6 bases from J, the junction kept 1 base outside the gene matches. The CDR3 extends over 13 amino acids. This chain's CDR3 is CASSLSGGNGYTF. In nucleotides, the CDR3 is TGTGCCAGCAGTTTATCAGGGGGCAATGGCTACACCTTC.

This chain joins TRBV5-4 and TRBJ1-3, with TRBD1 matching over 7 bases. There are 14 residues in the CDR3. Germline CDR1 and CDR2: SGHNT and YYREEE (reference sequence). V shed 1 base and J 4 bases; nucleotides not matched to a gene: 2. CDR3 nucleotides: TGTGCCAGCAGCTTGACAGGGGTCGGAAACACCATATATTTT. Residues: CASSLTGVGNTIYF. The variable domain in full, completed from reference TRBV5-4 and TRBJ1-3, reads ETGVTQSPTHLIKTRGQQVTLRCSSQSGHNTVSWYQQALGQGPQFIFQYYREEENGRGNFPPRFSGLQFPNYSSELNVNALELDDSALYLCASSLTGVGNTIYFGEGSWLTVV.

The rearrangement uses TRBV27 and TRBJ1-1, with D possibly TRBD1 on 5 matching bases. Germline lookup yields CDR1 MNHEY and CDR2 SMNVEV (reference sequence). Trimming shortened V by 2 bases and J by 4 bases, and 14 bases separated the two germline ends. The CDR3 covers 15 residues. The CDR3 loop reads CASSLAGLTGTEAFF. CDR3 coding DNA: TGTGCCAGCAGTTTAGCAGGGCTCACAGGCACTGAAGCTTTCTTT.

This clone was counted only a few times. The chain carries TRBV5-8 and TRBJ1-1; D is ambiguous. Trimming pared 0 bases from V and 7 bases from J, leaving 16 bases between. Germline V gives CDR1 SGHTS, CDR2 YDEGEE. This CDR3 has 15 residues. The CDR3 nucleotides read TGTGCCAGCAGCTTGGTCCAGGCTCCTTCGCTTGAAGCTTTCTTT. It yields the protein CASSLVQAPSLEAFF.

The rearrangement uses TRBV28 and TRBJ2-7; tentatively, D is TRBD2 (5 bases). The V gene's germline CDR1 is MDHEN and CDR2 SYDVKM. The V and J ends lost 8 bases and 1 base respectively, with 12 bases between them. There are 13 residues in the CDR3. The CDR3 protein is CASLRASSYEQYF. The CDR3 DNA follows: TGTGCCAGCTTGAGGGCCTCATCCTACGAGCAGTACTTC.

A single count supports this clone. J is TRBJ1-4 and V is TRBV19; 10 bases agree with TRBD1. The CDR3 runs to 17 residues. Per germline, CDR1 LNHDA and CDR2 SQIVND (reference sequence). V lost 5 bases, J lost 6 bases, and 12 bases stayed unmatched. The CDR3 here is CASSPGTGVLRDEKLFF. Here the CDR3 DNA reads TGTGCCAGTAGTCCTGGGACAGGGGTATTGCGGGATGAAAAACTGTTTTTT.

The chain carries TRBV30 and TRBJ1-3; D might be TRBD1 (6 bases). The germline V and J ends were trimmed by 0 bases and 5 bases, with 11 bases remaining between them. CDR1 GTSNPN and CDR2 SVGIG come from the germline V gene (reference sequence). CDR3 size: 14 residues. Here the CDR3 DNA reads TGTGCCTGGAGTGTACAGGGCCTAAGAAACACCATATATTTT. Encoded protein: CAWSVQGLRNTIYF. The full variable domain, with the rest looked up from reference TRBV30 and TRBJ1-3, is SQTIHQWPATLVQPVGSPLSLECTVEGTSNPNLYWYRQAAGRGLQLLFYSVGIGQISSEVPQNLSASRPQDRQFILSSKKLLLSDSGFYLCAWSVQGLRNTIYFGEGSWLTVV.

The chain has TRBV7-3 and TRBJ2-5; weak D call: TRBD2 (6 bases). The germline gives CDR1 SGHTA, CDR2 FQGTGA. The CDR3 runs to 14 residues. Trimming took 4 bases from V and 0 from J, leaving 9 bases between them. The CDR3 sequence: CASSCRDYQETQYF. The CDR3, as DNA: TGTGCCAGCAGCTGTCGGGACTACCAAGAGACCCAGTACTTC.

The V call is TRBV29-1, the J call TRBJ1-2, with 8 bases lining up with TRBD1. The germline gives CDR1 SQVTM, CDR2 ANQGSEA. J was trimmed by 6 bases and V by 7 bases; bases with no gene match: 10. The CDR3 has 13 residues. Written as DNA, the CDR3 is TGCAGCGCCCGGACAGGGCTGAGTGATGGCTACACCTTC. Its protein is CSARTGLSDGYTF.

J is TRBJ2-7 and V is TRBV19; D possibly corresponds to TRBD1 (5 bases). CDR1 and CDR2 from the germline V gene are LNHDA and SQIVND (reference sequence). V was cut by 3 bases and J by 5 bases, with 11 bases left in between. The CDR3 sequence is 13 residues long. The CDR3 sequence: CASSIYPRDEQYF. The DNA for the CDR3 is TGTGCCAGTAGTATTTACCCCAGGGACGAGCAGTACTTC.

The genes are TRBV7-9 and TRBJ1-2; possibly TRBD1 for D (6 bases). The germline V gene encodes CDR1 SEHNR and CDR2 FQNEAQ (reference sequence). This CDR3 has 14 amino acids. V gave up 2 bases and J gave up 4 bases, with 11 bases separating them. Here the CDR3 reads CASSLPAGAYGYTF. In DNA, the CDR3 is TGTGCCAGCAGCTTACCCGCAGGGGCCTATGGCTACACCTTC.

The gene calls are TRBV27 and TRBJ2-2, with 7 bases fitting TRBD2. With V trimmed by 0 bases and J by 9 bases, 10 bases remained unmatched. The germline gives CDR1 MNHEY, CDR2 SMNVEV (reference sequence). This CDR3 is built from 16 residues. CDR3 coding DNA: TGTGCCAGCAGTTTATCAAGCGGGGAGCATCTTTGGGAGCTGTTTTTT. Residues: CASSLSSGEHLWELFF.

This CDR3 reads CASSSSGTGGGPYEQYF. DNA of the CDR3: TGTGCCAGCAGTTCTTCCGGGACAGGGGGCGGACCCTACGAGCAGTACTTC. The chain uses TRBV28 and TRBJ2-7; 12 bases map to TRBD1. V gave up 4 bases and J gave up 2 bases; unmatched junction bases: 9. CDR3 length equals 17 residues. Germline V gene lookup returns CDR1 MDHEN and CDR2 SYDVKM.

The chain has TRBV6-5 and TRBJ1-1, with D possibly being TRBD1 (6 bases). This CDR3 is 14 amino acids long. Deletions cut 2 bases from V and 0 bases from J, with 7 bases between. Germline V gene sequence: CDR1 MNHEY, CDR2 SVGAGI. The CDR3 DNA sequence: TGTGCCAGCAGTTACGGGACATTGAACACTGAAGCTTTCTTT. Amino acids: CASSYGTLNTEAFF.

The chain combines TRBV18 with TRBJ2-2; D gene uncertain. This CDR3 region has 13 residues. Germline V gives CDR1 KGHSH, CDR2 LQKENI. The germline V and J ends were trimmed by 1 base and 7 bases, with 7 bases remaining between them. The CDR3 spells CASSPQTGGELFF. In DNA form, the CDR3 reads TGTGCCAGCTCACCACAAACGGGCGGGGAGCTGTTTTTT.

The chain recombines TRBV4-2 with TRBJ2-5, with D possibly being TRBD1 (6 bases). Germline V gives CDR1 LGHNA, CDR2 YNFKEQ. This CDR3 comprises 15 residues. Trimming stripped 0 bases from V and 9 bases from J, with 17 bases between. CDR3 nucleotide sequence: TGTGCCAGCAGCCAAGATAGGGCAGGGGAAATGGCCCAGTACTTC. Amino acids: CASSQDRAGEMAQYF.

The chain carries TRBV13 and TRBJ1-1, with D possibly being TRBD1 (6 bases). This CDR3 spans 14 amino acids. V shed 3 bases and J shed 1 base, with 9 bases lying between them. Looked up from germline, CDR1 is PRHDT and CDR2 is FYEKMQ (reference sequence). The CDR3 sequence: CASSFRGGNTEAFF. The CDR3 bases are TGTGCCAGCAGCTTTCGAGGGGGGAACACTGAAGCTTTCTTT.

This chain uses TRBV7-9 with TRBJ1-2; 7 bases agree with TRBD1. After removal of 2 bases from V and 2 bases from J, the junction contained 2 bases not matched to a gene. The CDR3 length is 14 residues. Germline assignment: CDR1 SEHNR and CDR2 FQNEAQ (reference sequence). The DNA for the CDR3 is TGTGCCAGCAGCTTATCGACAGGGAACTATGGCTACACCTTC. It yields the protein CASSLSTGNYGYTF.

The rearrangement links TRBV7-2 to TRBJ1-2, with D possibly being TRBD1 (5 bases). The germline V and J ends were trimmed by 1 base and 8 bases, with 14 bases remaining between them. The CDR3 consists of 14 residues. CDR1 SGHTA and CDR2 FQGNSA come from the germline V gene. The CDR3 sequence is CASSLDAGQRGYTF. Here the CDR3 DNA reads TGTGCCAGCAGCTTAGATGCGGGGCAACGAGGCTACACCTTC.

This chain's CDR3 is CASSGTGLGNEKLFF. CDR3 in DNA: TGTGCCAGCAGCGGAACAGGGTTAGGTAATGAAAAACTGTTTTTT. V and J are TRBV5-6 and TRBJ1-4; D may be TRBD1 (6 bases). This CDR3 is built from 15 residues. In germline, CDR1 is SGHDT, CDR2 YYEEEE. V shed 4 bases and J shed 4 bases, with 14 bases lying between them. The entire variable domain, with the rest obtained from reference TRBV5-6 and TRBJ1-4, is as follows: DAGVTQSPTHLIKTRGQQVTLRCSPKSGHDTVSWYQQALGQGPQFIFQYYEEEERQRGNFPDRFSGHQFPNYSSELNVNALLLGDSALYLCASSGTGLGNEKLFFGSGTQLSVL.

This clone was observed once. This chain joins TRBV30 and TRBJ2-7; 8 nucleotides agree with TRBD1. The CDR3 length is 13 residues. V shed 4 bases and J 1 base; nucleotides not matched to a gene: 3. In germline, CDR1 is GTSNPN, CDR2 SVGIG (reference sequence). The CDR3 DNA follows: TGTGCCTGGATCCGGGACAGGTCCTACGAGCAGTACTTC. Its protein product is CAWIRDRSYEQYF. The full variable domain, its missing parts supplied by reference TRBV30 and TRBJ2-7, is SQTIHQWPATLVQPVGSPLSLECTVEGTSNPNLYWYRQAAGRGLQLLFYSVGIGQISSEVPQNLSASRPQDRQFILSSKKLLLSDSGFYLCAWIRDRSYEQYFGPGTRLTVT.

The chain links TRBV10-3 to TRBJ2-3; the D gene is possibly TRBD2 (5 bases). Germline loops: CDR1 ENHRY, CDR2 SYGVKD. The CDR3 length is 15 residues. Trimming shortened V by 10 bases and J by 0 bases, and 17 bases separated the two germline ends. The CDR3 reads CATKGLRVSTDTQYF. For the CDR3, the DNA is TGTGCCACGAAAGGGTTGCGGGTGAGCACAGATACGCAGTATTTT.

The chain has TRBV5-1 and TRBJ2-1, with 11 bases aligning to TRBD1. CDR3 length: 14 amino acids. V shed 0 bases, J shed 7 bases, and the junction held 0 bases outside the gene matches. Germline values: CDR1 SGHRS, CDR2 YFSETQ. DNA of the CDR3: TGCGCCAGCAGCTTGGGGGACAGGGGGAATGAGCAGTTCTTC. Encoded protein: CASSLGDRGNEQFF.

The chain joins TRBV19 to TRBJ2-1, with 9 bases identical to TRBD1. In germline, CDR1 is LNHDA, CDR2 SQIVND (reference sequence). V shed 0 bases and J 12 bases; nucleotides not matched to a gene: 3. CDR3 length: 13 amino acids. CDR3 amino acids: CASSIDRQGGQFF. The CDR3, as DNA: TGTGCCAGTAGTATAGACAGACAGGGGGGGCAGTTCTTC.

DNA for the CDR3: TGTGCCAGCAGCTATTCCGTGACAGACCTGAACACTGAAGCTTTCTTT. This gives the protein CASSYSVTDLNTEAFF. The rearrangement links TRBV7-9 to TRBJ1-1, with D maybe TRBD1 (5 bases). Trimming stripped 4 bases from V and 0 bases from J, with 15 bases between. The CDR3 runs to 16 residues. From germline, CDR1 is SEHNR and CDR2 FQNEAQ (reference sequence).

The gene calls are TRBV6-4 and TRBJ2-1, with TRBD2 matching over 16 bases. Trimming cost V 2 bases and J 9 bases; bases outside gene matches: 16. Germline CDR1 reads MRHNA; CDR2 reads SNTAGT. The CDR3 spans 20 residues. Here the CDR3 reads CASSDGFGTSGRGTLSEQFF. CDR3 sequence (DNA): TGTGCCAGCAGTGACGGGTTTGGGACTAGCGGGAGGGGGACTCTAAGTGAGCAGTTCTTC.